This T cell receptor (beta chain) was identified in a study of regulatory T cells in long-lasting Graves disease. Study context: For under 3 months, newly diagnosed Graves' patients had been taking antithyroid drugs.

The CDR3 runs 16 residues. Trimming took off 6 bases at V and 1 base at J, with 16 bases between the two ends. Arm-PCR of CDR3 regions and iRepertoire HTBI primers were the basis on which TCR beta libraries were built. Original analysis: Identification across samples found 50 to 80 TRBV and approximately 15 TRBJ segments. TCRdb processed the multiplex PCR reads anew with MiXCR; each CDR3 protein has one entry. TCRdb assigned the V and J calls; the authors' analysis was not used. The table lists 350,000 to 500,000 distinct CDR3 sequences, over 15% of them singletons, with about a quarter in the top ten. Time point denoted: newly diagnosed GD, antithyroid drugs for less than 3 months. The TCR library was made from RNA extracted from PBMCs. Each patient gave approximately 8.1 milliliters of EDTA-anticoagulated peripheral blood. This same sample was also taken into another study, of T cells in Graves' hyperthyroidism and ophthalmopathy. That report notes: HTBI primers were used for first-round RT-PCR of the TCR CDR3.

This sequence joins TRBV12-3 or TRBV12-4 and TRBJ1-3, with D tentatively TRBD1 (5 bases). The receptor comes from a woman aged 18-29 years with Graves disease. Sequences were derived from peripheral blood mononuclear cells (PBMCs), sampled at new diagnosis, from a patient treated with antithyroid drugs. CDR3 in amino acids: CASRRRRDGSGNTIYF. CDR3 nucleotide sequence: TGTGCCAGCAGACGACGTCGGGACGGTTCTGGAAACACCATATATTTT.